A single sample is the source of the 8 T cell receptor beta chains below, sequenced in a study of spatial heterogeneity in lung cancer. The time point here: blood at routine non-recurrence follow-up after resection. TCRdb processed the 5' RACE reads anew with MiXCR; each CDR3 protein has one entry. The sample has about 100,000 distinct CDR3 sequences; roughly a fifth are singletons. This sample comprised PBMCs, obtained at follow-up. Receptors were obtained from a male donor with early-stage non-small cell lung cancer.

This clonotype is medium-sized within its sample. The V call is TRBV11-3, the J call TRBJ2-5, with 10 bases matching TRBD2. This CDR3 is built from 15 residues. V shed 5 bases and J 2 bases; nucleotides not matched to a gene: 5. Germline V gene sequence: CDR1 SGHNT, CDR2 YENEEA. The CDR3 DNA is TGTGCCAGCAGCCCCGGGACTAGCGCTCAAGAGACCCAGTACTTC. Its translation: CASSPGTSAQETQYF.

The genes are TRBV12-5 and TRBJ1-1; D perhaps matches TRBD1 (5 bases). The CDR3 totals 14 residues. The germline V gene has CDR1 LGHNT and CDR2 FRNRAP. Deletions cut 7 bases from V and 1 base from J, with 13 bases between. This chain's CDR3 is CASASVGQNTEAFF. The CDR3, as DNA: TGTGCTAGTGCCTCGGTAGGACAGAACACTGAAGCTTTCTTT.

This clonotype was observed at least ten times. The V and J genes are TRBV30 and TRBJ2-2, with D possibly TRBD1 on 6 matching bases. The CDR3 runs to 11 residues. The ends were cut back, 4 bases at V and 6 bases at J, with 6 bases in the middle. CDR1 is GTSNPN, CDR2 SVGIG, per germline (reference sequence). The CDR3 protein is CAWKGAGELFF. In DNA form, the CDR3 reads TGTGCCTGGAAGGGGGCCGGGGAGCTGTTTTTT.

The V gene is TRBV20-1, the J gene TRBJ2-1; D unresolved. Germline loops: CDR1 DFQATT, CDR2 SNEGSKA (reference sequence). V was trimmed by 0 bases and J by 0 bases, leaving 9 bases between them. The CDR3 totals 15 residues. The chain's CDR3 is CSARDDMPSYNEQFF. The CDR3 coding sequence is TGCAGTGCTAGAGACGACATGCCCTCCTACAATGAGCAGTTCTTC.

This clonotype was detected ten times or more. CDR3 nucleotides: TGTGCCAGCAGCCCCTCATGGACAGGTGGAAATCAGCCCCAGCATTTT. Its translation is CASSPSWTGGNQPQHF. The chain joins TRBV7-2 to TRBJ1-5, with TRBD1 matching over 7 bases. CDR1 is SGHTA and CDR2 is FQGNSA in the germline V gene. This CDR3 has 16 amino acids. V was pared by 5 bases and J by 4 bases, with 11 bases of the junction left unmatched. The entire variable domain, with the rest obtained from reference TRBV7-2 and TRBJ1-5, is as follows: GAGVSQSPSNKVTEKGKDVELRCDPISGHTALYWYRQSLGQGLEFLIYFQGNSAPDKSGLPSDRFSAERTGGSVSTLTIQRTQQEDSAVYLCASSPSWTGGNQPQHFGDGTRLSIL.

This clonotype was recorded at least ten times. The rearrangement links TRBV19 to TRBJ2-3, with TRBD1 matching 7 bases. V was pared by 6 bases and J by 0 bases, with 6 bases of the junction left unmatched. The CDR3 covers 15 residues. The germline CDR1 and CDR2 sequences are LNHDA and SQIVND (reference sequence). CDR3 protein: CASSETGISTDTQYF. The CDR3 nucleotides are TGTGCCAGTAGCGAGACAGGGATTAGCACAGATACGCAGTATTTT.

This clonotype was counted between two and nine times. The chain has TRBV4-1 and TRBJ2-3; D might be TRBD1 (6 bases). The CDR3 spans 16 residues. Per germline, CDR1 MGHRA and CDR2 YSYEKL. V was trimmed by 3 bases and J by 2 bases, leaving 15 bases between them. The DNA of the CDR3 is TGCGCCAGCAGCCAGATCGTTGGGGGCCCCACAGATACGCAGTATTTT. Encoded protein: CASSQIVGGPTDTQYF.

The chain employs TRBV11-2 and TRBJ2-5, with D possibly being TRBD1 (5 bases). The CDR3 runs to 14 residues. Per germline, CDR1 SGHAT and CDR2 FQNNGV. Trimming pared 1 base from V and 0 bases from J, leaving 6 bases between. The chain's CDR3 is CASSLAGHQETQYF. CDR3 nucleotides: TGTGCCAGCAGCTTAGCAGGGCACCAAGAGACCCAGTACTTC.